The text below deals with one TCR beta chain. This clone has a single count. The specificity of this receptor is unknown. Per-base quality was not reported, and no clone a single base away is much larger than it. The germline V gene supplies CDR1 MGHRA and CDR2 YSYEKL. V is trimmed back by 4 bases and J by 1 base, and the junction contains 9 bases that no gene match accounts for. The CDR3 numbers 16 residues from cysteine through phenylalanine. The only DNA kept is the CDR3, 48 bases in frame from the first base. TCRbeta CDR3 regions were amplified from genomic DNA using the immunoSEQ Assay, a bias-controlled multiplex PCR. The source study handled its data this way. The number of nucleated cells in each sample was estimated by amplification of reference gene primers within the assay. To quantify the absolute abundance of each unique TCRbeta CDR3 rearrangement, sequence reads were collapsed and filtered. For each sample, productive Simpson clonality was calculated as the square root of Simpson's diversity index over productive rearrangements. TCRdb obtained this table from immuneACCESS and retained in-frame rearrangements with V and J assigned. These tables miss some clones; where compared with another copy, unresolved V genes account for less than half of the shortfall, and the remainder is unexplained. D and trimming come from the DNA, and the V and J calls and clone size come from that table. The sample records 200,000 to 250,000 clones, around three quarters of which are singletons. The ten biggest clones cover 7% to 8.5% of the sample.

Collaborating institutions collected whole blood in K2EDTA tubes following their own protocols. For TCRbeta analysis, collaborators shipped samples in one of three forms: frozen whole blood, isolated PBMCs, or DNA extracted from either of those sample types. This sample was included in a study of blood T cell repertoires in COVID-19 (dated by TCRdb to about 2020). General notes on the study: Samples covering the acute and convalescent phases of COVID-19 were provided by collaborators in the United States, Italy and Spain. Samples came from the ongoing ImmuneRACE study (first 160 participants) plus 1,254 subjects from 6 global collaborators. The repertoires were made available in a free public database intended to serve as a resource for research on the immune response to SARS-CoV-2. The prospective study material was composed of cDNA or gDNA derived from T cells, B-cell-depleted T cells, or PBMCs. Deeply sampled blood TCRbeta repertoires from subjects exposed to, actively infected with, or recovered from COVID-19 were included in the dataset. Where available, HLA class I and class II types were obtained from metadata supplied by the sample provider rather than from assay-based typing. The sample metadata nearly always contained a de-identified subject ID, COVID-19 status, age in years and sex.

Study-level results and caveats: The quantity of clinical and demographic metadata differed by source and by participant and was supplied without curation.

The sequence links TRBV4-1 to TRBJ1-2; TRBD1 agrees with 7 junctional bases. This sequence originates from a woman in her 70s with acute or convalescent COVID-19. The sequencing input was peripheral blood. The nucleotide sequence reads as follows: TGCGCCAGCAGCCGGGGGACAGCTACCCTTAACTATGGCTACACCTTC. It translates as CASSRGTATLNYGYTF.